Presented here are 7 T cell receptor beta chains from one specimen sequenced in a study of T cell changes during pregnancy in multiple sclerosis. Method: immunoSEQ multiplex PCR; TCRdb's copy keeps in-frame clones and lacks some. Among 66,000 or so clones, 90% were seen once, and the ten largest hold 0.85% to 0.95%. Specimen: peripheral blood, collected in the first trimester of pregnancy. Source of these receptors: a female donor in good health, enrolled as a control in a pregnancy study.

The chain links TRBV18 to TRBJ1-1; D not resolved. CDR1 and CDR2 from the germline V gene are KGHSH and LQKENI. Trimming stripped 2 bases from V and 5 bases from J, with 9 bases between. The CDR3 extends over 13 amino acids. Here the CDR3 reads CASSPGRGTEAFF. For the CDR3, the DNA is TGTGCCAGCTCACCAGGGAGAGGGACTGAAGCTTTCTTT.

This clone was picked up one time. The chain joins TRBV5-6 to TRBJ2-5; 10 positions agree with TRBD1. The V gene's germline CDR1 is SGHDT and CDR2 YYEEEE. The CDR3 covers 17 residues. After removal of 5 bases from V and 3 bases from J, the junction contained 13 bases not matched to a gene. CDR3 amino acids: CASSKLVDRGYEETQYF. In DNA form, the CDR3 reads TGTGCCAGCAGTAAGTTAGTGGACAGGGGGTACGAAGAGACCCAGTACTTC.

V gene TRBV9 combines with J gene TRBJ2-5; TRBD1 aligns across 7 bases. The V segment lost 4 bases and the J segment 2 bases; nucleotides outside the gene matches: 8. Germline V CDR1 and CDR2: SGDLS, YYNGEE. This CDR3 is built from 15 residues. The chain's CDR3 is CASSPRTGQQETQYF. The CDR3 coding sequence is TGTGCCAGCAGCCCCCGGACAGGCCAACAAGAGACCCAGTACTTC.

This rearrangement joins TRBV5-1 to TRBJ2-7, with 8 nucleotides matching TRBD1. This CDR3 has 14 residues. Germline V CDR1 and CDR2: SGHRS, YFSETQ. V was pared by 1 base and J by 2 bases, with 2 bases of the junction left unmatched. In DNA form, the CDR3 reads TGCGCCAGCAGCTTGCCAGGGGGCCCCTACGAGCAGTACTTC. This translates into CASSLPGGPYEQYF.

This sequence joins TRBV11-1 and TRBJ2-5, with D possibly matching TRBD1 (5 bases). Deletions cut 2 bases from V and 5 bases from J, with 18 bases between. The CDR3 is made up of 16 amino acids. Germline-derived CDR1 and CDR2 are SGHAT and FQDESV (reference sequence). The CDR3 is CASSLSPDHPGETQYF. In nucleotides, the CDR3 is TGTGCCAGCAGCTTATCCCCGGACCACCCAGGGGAGACCCAGTACTTC.

This rearrangement joins TRBV19 to TRBJ2-1; tentative D call: TRBD1 (6 bases). V gave up 6 bases and J gave up 3 bases, with 15 bases separating them. The CDR3 is 15 residues long. The germline V gene encodes CDR1 LNHDA and CDR2 SQIVND (reference sequence). CDR3 sequence: CASSPGQGLYNEQFF. Here the CDR3 DNA reads TGTGCCAGTAGCCCGGGTCAGGGGCTCTACAATGAGCAGTTCTTC.

With regard to this clone: A junction end diverges from the germline sequence, so it may reflect a read error. CDR3 loop: CASSFGDKLYGYAF. The CDR3 region has the DNA TGTGCCAGCAGCTTCGGGGATAAGCTCTATGGCTACGCCTTC. The chain links TRBV7-9 to TRBJ1-2; D unclear. CDR3 length: 14 residues. Germline-derived CDR1 and CDR2 are SEHNR and FQNEAQ (reference sequence).